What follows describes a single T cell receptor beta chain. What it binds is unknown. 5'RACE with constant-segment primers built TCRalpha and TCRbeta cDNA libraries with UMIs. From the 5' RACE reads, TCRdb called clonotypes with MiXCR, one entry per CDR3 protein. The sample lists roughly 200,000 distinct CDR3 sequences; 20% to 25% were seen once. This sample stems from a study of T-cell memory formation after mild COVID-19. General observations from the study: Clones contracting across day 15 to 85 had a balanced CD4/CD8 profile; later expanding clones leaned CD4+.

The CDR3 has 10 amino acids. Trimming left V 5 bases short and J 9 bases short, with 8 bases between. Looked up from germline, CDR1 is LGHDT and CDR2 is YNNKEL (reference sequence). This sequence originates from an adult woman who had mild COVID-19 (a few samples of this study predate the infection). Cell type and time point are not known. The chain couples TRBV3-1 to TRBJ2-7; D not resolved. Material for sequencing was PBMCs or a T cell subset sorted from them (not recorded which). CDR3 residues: CASSDGGQYF. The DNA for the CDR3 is TGTGCCAGCAGCGATGGTGGGCAGTACTTC.